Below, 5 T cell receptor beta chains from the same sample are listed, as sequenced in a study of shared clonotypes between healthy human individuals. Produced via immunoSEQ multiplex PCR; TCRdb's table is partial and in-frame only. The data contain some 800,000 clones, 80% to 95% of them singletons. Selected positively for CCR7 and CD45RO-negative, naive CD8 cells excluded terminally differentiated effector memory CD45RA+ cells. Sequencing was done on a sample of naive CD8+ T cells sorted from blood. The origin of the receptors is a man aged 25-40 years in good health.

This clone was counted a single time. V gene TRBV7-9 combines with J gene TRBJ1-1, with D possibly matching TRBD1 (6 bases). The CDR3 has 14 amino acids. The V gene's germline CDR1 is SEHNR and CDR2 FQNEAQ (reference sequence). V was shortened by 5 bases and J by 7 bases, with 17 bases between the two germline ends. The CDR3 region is CASSQVRGLSEAFF. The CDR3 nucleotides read TGTGCCAGCAGCCAGGTCAGGGGATTGAGTGAAGCTTTCTTT.

DNA of the CDR3: TGTGCCAGCAGTTGGGACGCTTACAATGAGCAGTTCTTC. This translates into CASSWDAYNEQFF. The chain links TRBV27 to TRBJ2-1; the D gene could be TRBD1 or TRBD2 (5 bases each). Germline V gene sequence: CDR1 MNHEY, CDR2 SMNVEV (reference sequence). Trimming stripped 4 bases from V and 4 bases from J, with 8 bases between. The CDR3 has 13 residues.

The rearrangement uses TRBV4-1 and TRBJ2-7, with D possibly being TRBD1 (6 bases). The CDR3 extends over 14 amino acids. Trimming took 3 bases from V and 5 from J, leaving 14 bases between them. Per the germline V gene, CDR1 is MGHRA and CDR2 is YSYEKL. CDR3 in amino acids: CASSHLGDKDEQYF. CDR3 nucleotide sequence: TGCGCCAGCAGCCATTTAGGGGACAAAGACGAGCAGTACTTC.

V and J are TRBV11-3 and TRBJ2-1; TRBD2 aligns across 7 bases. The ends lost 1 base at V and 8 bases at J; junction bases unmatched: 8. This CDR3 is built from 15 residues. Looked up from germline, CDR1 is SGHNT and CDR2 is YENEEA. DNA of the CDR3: TGTGCCAGCAGCTTAGGCCCGACTAGCTCCTATGAGCAGTTCTTC. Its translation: CASSLGPTSSYEQFF.

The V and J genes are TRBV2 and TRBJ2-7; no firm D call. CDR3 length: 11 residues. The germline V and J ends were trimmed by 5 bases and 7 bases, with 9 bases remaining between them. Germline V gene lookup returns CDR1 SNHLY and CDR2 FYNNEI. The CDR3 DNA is TGTGCCAGCAGTACTCTTGCAGAGCAGTACTTC. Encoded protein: CASSTLAEQYF. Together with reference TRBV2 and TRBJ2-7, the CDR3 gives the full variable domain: EPEVTQTPSHQVTQMGQEVILRCVPISNHLYFYWYRQILGQKVEFLVSFYNNEISEKSEIFDDQFSVERPDGSNFTLKIRSTKLEDSAMYFCASSTLAEQYFGPGTRLTVT.